The entry below describes one TCR beta chain. Its antigen target is currently unknown. Base qualities are not recorded, but no much larger clone differs from it by a single base. The donors belonged to the validation cohort of about 130 subjects, which was separate from the roughly 700-subject first cohort. The data were obtained in a study of cytomegalovirus exposure and HLA in healthy donors (dated by TCRdb to between 2016 and 2019). Study-level background: According to a later analysis, one platform produced both the roughly 110 validation repertoires and the 666 repertoires of the first cohort. The study was designed to test whether signatures of past pathogen exposure could be identified by cataloging public T cell receptors. A separate validation cohort of 100 to 150 different subjects was used in addition to the 666-subject first cohort. To predict cytomegalovirus infection status, the study combined high-throughput TCR immunosequencing, statistical association of individual TCRs with disease status, and machine learning.

The V end gives up 5 bases and the J end 7 bases, leaving 9 bases in the junction not matched to a gene. The CDR3 starts with the cysteine, ends with the phenylalanine, and has 15 residues. The DNA shown is the 45-base CDR3, in frame from base 1. In the germline V gene, CDR1 corresponds to LGHNT and CDR2 to FRNRAP. Summary of the overall study and its limitations: All 120 or so repertoires were used to score co-occurrence in the validation cohort in a later analysis, because that analysis had no HLA typing for the cohort. The study gave a list of 150 to 200 TCR beta chains associated with cytomegalovirus. The classifier was reported to diagnose cytomegalovirus status with high specificity and sensitivity in both the original and validation cohorts. Most TCR sequences were seen in very few donors, while some public TCRs were found in many individuals. A later analysis found that TCRs clustered in the first cohort also tended to co-occur in the roughly 120 validation repertoires, with approximately 95% of cluster scores above 0. According to the authors, the approach could potentially be generalized to other disease states and immunological phenotypes. A few of the identified cytomegalovirus-associated TCR beta chains were confirmed in vitro to be specific for cytomegalovirus antigens.

Libraries came from the immunoSEQ multiplex PCR assay. The authors processed their data as follows. To diagnose cytomegalovirus status from the catalog of TCR beta chain sequences, a statistical classification framework was built. In TCRdb, the immuneACCESS table is reduced to in-frame sequences with V and J assigned. These tables do not hold every clone; where another copy was compared, an unresolved V gene accounts for under half, and the others remain unexplained. The V and J calls and clone size are taken from that table; D and trimming were inferred from the DNA. For this sample there are more than 250,000 clones; 80% to 95% appear just once. Roughly 3% of the sample rests with the top ten.

The specimen was PBMCs. The TCR originated in a woman under 40 in good health and CMV-seronegative. The chain is made from TRBV12-5 and TRBJ2-2; a stretch of 8 junction bases matches TRBD2. The DNA sequence is given as TGTGCTAGTGGTCCGGGACACGGGAGGGGCGGGGAGCTGTTTTTT. The encoded protein is CASGPGHGRGGELFF.